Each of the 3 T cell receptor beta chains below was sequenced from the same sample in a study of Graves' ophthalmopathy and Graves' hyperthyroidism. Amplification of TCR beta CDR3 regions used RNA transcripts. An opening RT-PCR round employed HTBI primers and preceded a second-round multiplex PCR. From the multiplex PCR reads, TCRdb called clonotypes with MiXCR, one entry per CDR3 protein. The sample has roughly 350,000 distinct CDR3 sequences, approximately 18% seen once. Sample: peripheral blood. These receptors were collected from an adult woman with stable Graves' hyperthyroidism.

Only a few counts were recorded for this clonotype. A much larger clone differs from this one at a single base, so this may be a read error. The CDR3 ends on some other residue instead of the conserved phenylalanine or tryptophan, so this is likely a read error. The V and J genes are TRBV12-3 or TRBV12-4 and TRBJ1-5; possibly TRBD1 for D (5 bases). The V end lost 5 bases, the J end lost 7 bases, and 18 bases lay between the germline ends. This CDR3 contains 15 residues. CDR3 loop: CASSLRGGSSQPQHS. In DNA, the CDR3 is TGTGCCAGCAGTCTTCGGGGCGGGAGCAGCCAGCCCCAGCATTCT.

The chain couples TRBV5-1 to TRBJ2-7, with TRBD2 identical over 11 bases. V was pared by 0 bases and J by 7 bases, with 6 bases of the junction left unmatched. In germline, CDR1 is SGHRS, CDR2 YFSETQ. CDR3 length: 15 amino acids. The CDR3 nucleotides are TGCGCCAGCAGCTTGGTCCCTCTAGCGGGAGGAGAGCAGTACTTC. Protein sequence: CASSLVPLAGGEQYF. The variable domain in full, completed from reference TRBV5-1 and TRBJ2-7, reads KAGVTQTPRYLIKTRGQQVTLSCSPISGHRSVSWYQQTPGQGLQFLFEYFSETQRNKGNFPGRFSGRQFSNSRSEMNVSTLELGDSALYLCASSLVPLAGGEQYFGPGTRLTVT.

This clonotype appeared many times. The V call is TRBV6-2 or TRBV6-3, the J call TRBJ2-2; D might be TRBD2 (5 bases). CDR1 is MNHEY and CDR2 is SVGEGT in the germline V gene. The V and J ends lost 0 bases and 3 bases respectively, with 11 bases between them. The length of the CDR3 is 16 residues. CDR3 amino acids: CASSYSSGSYTGELFF. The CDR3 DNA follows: TGTGCCAGCAGTTACTCGAGCGGTTCCTACACCGGGGAGCTGTTTTTT.